One sample yielded the 28 T cell receptor beta chains listed below, sequenced in a study of T cell clonality in common variable immunodeficiency. The assay was immunoSEQ multiplex PCR, and TCRdb's table has in-frame clones only and misses some. The sample lists about 41,000 clones, none appearing once, the ten largest making up about 1.3%. Specimen: peripheral blood mononuclear cells. The source is a person aged 18 to 69 in good health.

This clone was found many times. The read ends 3 residues shy of where the CDR3 ends; the end is completed using the germline J gene. The chain couples TRBV10-1 to TRBJ1-6; a possible D gene is TRBD1 (6 bases). This CDR3 comprises 12 residues. CDR1 and CDR2 (germline): WNHNN, SYGVQD (reference sequence). The chain's CDR3 is CATTGLSGPLHF. The CDR3 bases that were read are TGCGCCACCACAGGGCTTTCGGGGCCC.

This clone was picked up many times. The read is 3 residues too short to cover the CDR3 end, so that end is filled in from the germline J gene. V gene TRBV5-1 combines with J gene TRBJ1-1, with D uncertain. Germline assignment: CDR1 SGHRS and CDR2 YFSETQ. The ends were cut back, 2 bases at V and 0 bases at J, with 8 bases in the middle. The CDR3 consists of 14 residues. The part of the CDR3 DNA that was read is TGCGCCAGCAGCTTCGGGGATATGAACACTGAA. This sequence encodes CASSFGDMNTE. The entire CDR3 protein is CASSFGDMNTEAFF.

This clone was counted many times. CDR3 loop: CASSDLGLASEQFF. The covered CDR3 bases are TGTGCCAGCAGTGATCTGGGACTAGCTAGTGAG. The rearrangement joins TRBV2 to TRBJ2-1, with 9 bases aligning to TRBD2. Read coverage stops 3 residues before the CDR3 terminus; the germline J gene supplies the remainder. Trimming took 3 bases from V and 9 from J; bases not matched to a gene: 6. The CDR3 is 14 residues long. Germline CDR1 SNHLY, CDR2 FYNNEI.

This clone was counted many times. The read falls 3 residues short of the CDR3 end, and the missing part is taken from the germline J gene. Within the sample, other DNA sequences also encode this same CDR3. The chain uses TRBV5-1 and TRBJ2-7, with 10 bases identical to TRBD1. The CDR3 has 14 residues. Germline-derived CDR1 and CDR2 are SGHRS and YFSETQ. With V trimmed by 7 bases and J by 1 base, 5 bases remained unmatched. CDR3 amino acids: CASSSGQGSYEQYF. The DNA read from the CDR3 is TGCGCCAGCTCCTCGGGACAGGGGTCCTACGAG.

This clone occurred many times. The part of the CDR3 DNA that was read is TGCAGTGCTCAGACATGGACTAGCCCCTACGAG. Translated, it gives CSAQTWTSPYE. The CDR3 in full is CSAQTWTSPYEQYF. The chain is built from TRBV20-1 and TRBJ2-7, with 8 bases lining up with TRBD2. The DNA ends 3 residues before the CDR3 does, and the rest of the CDR3 is filled in from the germline J gene. The CDR3 is 14 amino acids. V lost 5 bases and J lost 2; bases outside the gene matches: 8. Per germline, CDR1 DFQATT and CDR2 SNEGSKA (reference sequence).

In its sample, this clone was seen many times. The read terminates 3 residues ahead of where the CDR3 ends, so the germline J gene completes it. The chain links TRBV20-1 to TRBJ2-3; 10 bases fit TRBD2. Germline trimming cut 4 bases from V and 2 bases from J; bases unmatched to any gene: 9. CDR3 length equals 16 residues. Germline assignment: CDR1 DFQATT and CDR2 SNEGSKA (reference sequence). The DNA read from the CDR3 is TGCAGTGCTACCTCTAGCGGGAGAGATAACACAGATACG. Translating gives CSATSSGRDNTDT. The entire CDR3 protein reads CSATSSGRDNTDTQYF.

This clone has ten or more counts. CDR3 amino acids: CASSEGQGFGYTF. The covered CDR3 bases are TGTGCCAGCAGCGAGGGACAGGGATTTGGC. V usage is TRBV14 and J usage is TRBJ1-2; TRBD1 agrees at 9 bases. The CDR3 extends 3 residues past the end of the read, so its final part is completed from the germline J gene. Germline CDR1 and CDR2: SGHDN and FVKESK. With V trimmed by 5 bases and J by 7 bases, 5 bases remained unmatched. The length of the CDR3 is 13 residues. Together with reference TRBV14 and TRBJ1-2, the CDR3 gives the full variable domain: EAGVTQFPSHSVIEKGQTVTLRCDPISGHDNLYWYRRVMGKEIKFLLHFVKESKQDESGMPNNRFLAERTGGTYSTLKVQPAELEDSGVYFCASSEGQGFGYTFGSGTRLTVV.

This clone has ten or more counts. With the read ending 3 residues before the CDR3 end, the germline J gene is used to fill in that end. The genes are TRBV5-1 and TRBJ1-1; 10 nucleotides agree with TRBD1. The CDR3 has 14 amino acids. J gave up 2 bases and V 4 bases, and 2 bases lay outside the gene matches. The germline V gene encodes CDR1 SGHRS and CDR2 YFSETQ. This chain's CDR3 is CASSTTGGNTEAFF. Partial CDR3 DNA: TGCGCCAGCAGCACGACAGGGGGCAACACTGAA.

A word on this clone: The CDR3 end falls 3 residues outside the read, so it is completed with the germline J gene. The chain joins TRBV2 to TRBJ2-5; weak D call: TRBD1 (8 bases). CDR1 is SNHLY and CDR2 is FYNNEI in the germline V gene. This CDR3 contains 15 residues. Trimming left V 5 bases short and J 7 bases short, with 20 bases between. The CDR3: CASSQDREGTGTQYF. Partial CDR3 DNA: TGTGCCAGCAGTCAGGACAGGGAGGGTACAGGGACC.

In this sample, this clone turned up many times. The read ends 3 residues early relative to the CDR3; the germline J gene fills the gap. The genes are TRBV29-1 and TRBJ1-5; a possible D gene is TRBD1 (6 bases). V dropped 3 bases and J dropped 2 bases, with 11 bases sitting between them. Germline V lookup: CDR1 SQVTM, CDR2 ANQGSEA. The CDR3 contains 14 residues. The sequenced CDR3 bases are TGCAGCGTTGAGTATGGGGGCGGCAATCAGCCC. Translating it yields CSVEYGGGNQP. The full CDR3 protein reads CSVEYGGGNQPQHF.

This clone was counted many times. From the germline J gene comes the end of the CDR3, since the read stops 3 residues before it. The chain has TRBV5-1 and TRBJ2-3; D gene unclear. The germline V gene encodes CDR1 SGHRS and CDR2 YFSETQ. Trimming cost V 0 bases and J 4 bases, with 6 bases left between them. CDR3 length equals 13 residues. CDR3: CASSLEVPDTQYF. CDR3 bases read: TGCGCCAGCAGCTTGGAGGTCCCAGATACG.

There are many counts of this clone. The sequenced fragment ends 3 residues before the CDR3 boundary, so the rest is inferred from the germline J gene. The chain joins TRBV2 to TRBJ2-1; no definite D call. Germline CDR1 reads SNHLY; CDR2 reads FYNNEI. V was cut by 2 bases and J by 2 bases, with 16 bases left in between. The CDR3 contains 17 residues. This CDR3 is CASSETRARRAYNEQFF. The sequenced part of the CDR3 DNA is TGTGCCAGCAGTGAAACGCGCGCACGCCGGGCCTACAATGAG.

This clone was detected many times. The CDR3 end falls 3 residues outside the read, so it is completed with the germline J gene. The rearrangement uses TRBV2 and TRBJ1-2; a weak D match, TRBD1 (6 bases). Germline lookup yields CDR1 SNHLY and CDR2 FYNNEI. V lost 6 bases and J lost 1, with 12 bases in between. CDR3 length: 14 residues. Partial CDR3 DNA: TGTGCCAGCAGCAAACAGGGAGGTAACTATGGC. This sequence encodes CASSKQGGNYG. The full CDR3 protein reads CASSKQGGNYGYTF.

This clone was detected many times. The read finishes 3 residues shy of the CDR3 end, and the germline J gene is used to complete it. The chain is built from TRBV5-4 and TRBJ1-1; the match to TRBD1 covers 7 bases. The germline gives CDR1 SGHNT, CDR2 YYREEE (reference sequence). The J segment lost 5 bases and the V segment lost 0 bases, leaving 4 bases of the junction unmatched. The CDR3 totals 14 residues. This CDR3 reads CASSLDRGRTEAFF. The CDR3 bases that were read are TGTGCCAGCAGCTTGGACAGGGGCAGAACTGAA. Drawing the rest from reference TRBV5-4 and TRBJ1-1, the complete variable domain is ETGVTQSPTHLIKTRGQQVTLRCSSQSGHNTVSWYQQALGQGPQFIFQYYREEENGRGNFPPRFSGLQFPNYSSELNVNALELDDSALYLCASSLDRGRTEAFFGQGTRLTVV.

This clone occurred many times. The read ends 3 residues shy of where the CDR3 ends; the end is completed using the germline J gene. The chain recombines TRBV4-1 with TRBJ2-1; 12 bases agree with TRBD2. V dropped 4 bases and J dropped 6; count of bases not matched to a gene: 10. The CDR3 covers 17 residues. CDR1 and CDR2 (germline): MGHRA, YSYEKL. This CDR3 reads CASSPLRTSGAGNEQFF. The sequenced CDR3 bases are TGCGCCAGCAGCCCCCTAAGGACTAGCGGGGCGGGCAATGAG.

This clone has a count of ten or more. The read ends 3 residues before the CDR3 terminus; that terminus is restored from the germline J gene. The genes are TRBV7-6 and TRBJ2-1; 8 nucleotides align to TRBD2. V shed 1 base, J shed 8 bases, and the junction held 10 bases outside the gene matches. Germline assignment: CDR1 SGHVS and CDR2 FNYEAQ. The CDR3 extends over 16 amino acids. The CDR3 DNA, read in part, is TGTGCCAGCAGCTTAGATCTTAGCGGGACCGCGGATGAG. Its protein product is CASSLDLSGTADE. The CDR3 reads in full as CASSLDLSGTADEQFF. Combining the CDR3 with reference TRBV7-6 and TRBJ2-1 gives the whole variable domain GAGVSQSPRYKVTKRGQDVALRCDPISGHVSLYWYRQALGQGPEFLTYFNYEAQQDKSGLPNDRFSAERPEGSISTLTIQRTEQRDSAMYRCASSLDLSGTADEQFFGPGTRLTVL.

This clone was recorded many times. Read sequence stops 3 residues before the CDR3 end, and the germline J gene provides the missing end. V gene TRBV30 combines with J gene TRBJ1-5; the D gene is possibly TRBD1 (6 bases). Germline V gives CDR1 GTSNPN, CDR2 SVGIG (reference sequence). V lost 1 base to trimming and J lost 5 bases, with 12 bases between them. The CDR3 consists of 14 residues. Partial CDR3 DNA: TGTGCCTGGAGTGGGGGGGGCGCCTATCAGCCC. Its protein is CAWSGGGAYQP. The full CDR3 protein is CAWSGGGAYQPQHF. Full variable domain (remainder filled in from reference TRBV30 and TRBJ1-5): SQTIHQWPATLVQPVGSPLSLECTVEGTSNPNLYWYRQAAGRGLQLLFYSVGIGQISSEVPQNLSASRPQDRQFILSSKKLLLSDSGFYLCAWSGGGAYQPQHFGDGTRLSIL.

Turning to this clone: The read comes to an end 3 residues before the CDR3 does, leaving the germline J gene to fill in the end. The V call is TRBV30, the J call TRBJ2-7; TRBD1 agrees at 11 bases. This CDR3 contains 15 residues. Germline CDR1 is GTSNPN and CDR2 is SVGIG (reference sequence). J was trimmed by 4 bases and V by 2 bases; bases with no gene match: 7. CDR3 DNA (partial): TGTGCCTGGAGTCCGGGACAGGGGGTCCCGTACGAG. Its translation is CAWSPGQGVPYE. The complete CDR3 reads CAWSPGQGVPYEQYF. The entire variable domain, with the rest obtained from reference TRBV30 and TRBJ2-7, is as follows: SQTIHQWPATLVQPVGSPLSLECTVEGTSNPNLYWYRQAAGRGLQLLFYSVGIGQISSEVPQNLSASRPQDRQFILSSKKLLLSDSGFYLCAWSPGQGVPYEQYFGPGTRLTVT.

The sample holds many counts of this clone. The sequenced fragment ends 3 residues before the CDR3 boundary, so the rest is inferred from the germline J gene. The V gene is TRBV7-9, the J gene TRBJ1-1; 8 nucleotides match TRBD1. Germline CDR1 SEHNR, CDR2 FQNEAQ (reference sequence). This CDR3 spans 15 amino acids. J was trimmed by 4 bases and V by 3 bases; bases with no gene match: 7. This CDR3 reads CASSFDRGWGTEAFF. The sequenced part of the CDR3 DNA is TGTGCCAGCAGCTTCGACAGGGGATGGGGCACTGAA.

This clone was recorded many times. The read ends 3 residues before the CDR3 terminus; that terminus is restored from the germline J gene. The V gene is TRBV7-8, the J gene TRBJ2-7; 8 bases line up with TRBD2. The CDR3 extends over 15 amino acids. From germline, CDR1 is SGHVS and CDR2 FQNEAQ. V was clipped by 1 base and J by 4 bases; unmatched bases: 6. CDR3 DNA, as far as it was read: TGTGCCAGCAGCTTAGAAGCGGGAGTACGATACGAG. This encodes CASSLEAGVRYE. The CDR3 in full is CASSLEAGVRYEQYF. Supplemented by reference TRBV7-8 and TRBJ2-7, the full variable domain reads GAGVSQSPRYKVAKRGQDVALRCDPISGHVSLFWYQQALGQGPEFLTYFQNEAQLDKSGLPSDRFFAERPEGSVSTLKIQRTQQEDSAVYLCASSLEAGVRYEQYFGPGTRLTVT.

This clone was counted at least ten times. The CDR3 end falls 3 residues outside the read, so it is completed with the germline J gene. The gene calls are TRBV7-2 and TRBJ2-1, with TRBD2 matching over 8 bases. The CDR3 has 15 amino acids. V was clipped by 5 bases and J by 6 bases; unmatched bases: 9. Germline V lookup: CDR1 SGHTA, CDR2 FQGNSA. The CDR3 loop is CASSPVIAGPNEQFF. The DNA read from the CDR3 is TGTGCCAGCAGCCCAGTAATAGCGGGACCCAATGAG.

This clone was seen ten or more times. Read coverage stops 3 residues before the CDR3 terminus; the germline J gene supplies the remainder. J is TRBJ2-7 and V is TRBV2; D unresolved. Germline values: CDR1 SNHLY, CDR2 FYNNEI. This CDR3 contains 14 residues. V was pared by 6 bases and J by 1 base, with 13 bases between. The CDR3 sequence is CASSLSTTSYEQYF. The DNA read from the CDR3 is TGTGCCAGCAGCCTTTCGACAACTTCCTACGAG.

This clone was seen many times. The CDR3 goes on 3 residues after the read ends, and that part is filled in from the germline J gene. The chain combines TRBV7-6 with TRBJ2-7, with 8 bases matching TRBD1. The V gene end was trimmed by 1 base and the J gene end by 2 bases; junction bases not matched to a gene: 4. CDR1 is SGHVS, CDR2 FNYEAQ, per germline. The CDR3 is 15 amino acids. CDR3 DNA (partial): TGTGCCAGCAGCTTAGGGACAGGGAGTACCTACGAG. It codes for CASSLGTGSTYE. The entire CDR3 reads CASSLGTGSTYEQYF.

This clone was counted ten times or more. The CDR3 end lies 3 residues beyond the end of the read and is filled in from the germline J gene. The gene calls are TRBV28 and TRBJ2-1; D is uncertain. Trimming removed 3 bases from V and 8 bases from J, with 11 bases in between. Per germline, CDR1 MDHEN and CDR2 SYDVKM. CDR3 length: 13 amino acids. The part of the CDR3 DNA that was read is TGTGCCAGCAGTTTGGTTTTGCGCGATGAG. Translating it yields CASSLVLRDE. The whole CDR3 reads CASSLVLRDEQFF. The variable domain in full, completed from reference TRBV28 and TRBJ2-1, reads DVKVTQSSRYLVKRTGEKVFLECVQDMDHENMFWYRQDPGLGLRLIYFSYDVKMKEKGDIPEGYSVSREKKERFSLILESASTNQTSMYLCASSLVLRDEQFFGPGTRLTVL.

This clone showed up many times. The read finishes 3 residues shy of the CDR3 end, and the germline J gene is used to complete it. The chain uses TRBV20-1 and TRBJ2-1, with TRBD2 matching over 14 bases. The CDR3 consists of 15 residues. J lost 5 bases, V lost 6 bases, and 6 bases had no gene match. CDR1 DFQATT and CDR2 SNEGSKA come from the germline V gene (reference sequence). CDR3 region: CSATGTSGSDNEQFF. Partial CDR3 DNA: TGCAGTGCGACCGGGACTAGCGGGAGTGACAATGAG.

This clone was observed at least ten times. The DNA ends 3 residues before the CDR3 does, and the rest of the CDR3 is filled in from the germline J gene. The gene calls are TRBV5-6 and TRBJ2-4, with no clear D. Looked up from germline, CDR1 is SGHDT and CDR2 is YYEEEE. V dropped 0 bases and J dropped 8 bases, with 3 bases sitting between them. The CDR3 is 11 amino acids. Partial CDR3 DNA: TGTGCCAGCAGCTTGGCCGACATT. As protein: CASSLADI. The entire CDR3 sequence reads CASSLADIQYF. Looking up the rest from reference TRBV5-6 and TRBJ2-4 gives the full variable domain: DAGVTQSPTHLIKTRGQQVTLRCSPKSGHDTVSWYQQALGQGPQFIFQYYEEEERQRGNFPDRFSGHQFPNYSSELNVNALLLGDSALYLCASSLADIQYFGAGTRLSVL.

The sequenced part of the CDR3 DNA is TGTGCCAGCAGCTTTCCTAGCACAGATACG. This sequence encodes CASSFPSTDT. The whole CDR3 region reads CASSFPSTDTQYF. The chain has TRBV7-9 and TRBJ2-3; D gene unclear. The CDR3 end falls 3 residues outside the read, so it is completed with the germline J gene. Deletions cut 3 bases from V and 0 bases from J, with 4 bases between. Germline loops: CDR1 SEHNR, CDR2 FQNEAQ (reference sequence). This CDR3 contains 13 residues.

This clone was seen a few times. The CDR3 region is CASSVRDTEAFF. Incomplete CDR3 DNA: TGTGCCAGCAGCGTCCGGGACACTGAA. The chain links TRBV7-9 to TRBJ1-1; D unclear. The sequence runs out 3 residues before the end of the CDR3; the remainder is reconstructed from the germline J gene. The germline V and J ends were trimmed by 5 bases and 3 bases, with 7 bases remaining between them. The CDR3 extends over 12 amino acids. Germline-derived CDR1 and CDR2 are SEHNR and FQNEAQ (reference sequence).